One sample yielded the 30 T cell receptor beta chains listed below, sequenced in a study of T cell responses to AZD1222 COVID-19 vaccine. Data came from immunoSEQ multiplex PCR; TCRdb stores just in-frame clones and leaves some out. The sample holds more than 120,000 clones, approximately 90% seen once. Here the sequenced sample was peripheral blood, taken 28 days after the second AZD1222 dose. All receptors derive from an adult who received the AZD1222 COVID-19 vaccine.

This clone was picked up one time. This chain uses TRBV7-9 with TRBJ2-1; no clear D gene. The CDR3 loop spans 14 amino acids. The ends were cut back, 5 bases at V and 7 bases at J, with 15 bases in the middle. CDR1 and CDR2 from the germline V gene are SEHNR and FQNEAQ (reference sequence). CDR3 region: CASSPSAHLNEQFF. As DNA, the CDR3 is TGTGCCAGCAGCCCCTCGGCCCACTTGAATGAGCAGTTCTTC.

The V gene is TRBV18, the J gene TRBJ1-2; no clear D gene. This CDR3 comprises 14 residues. V was cut by 3 bases and J by 7 bases, with 15 bases left in between. Germline-derived CDR1 and CDR2 are KGHSH and LQKENI. This CDR3 reads CASSPTGLGSGYTF. The CDR3 DNA reads as TGTGCCAGCTCACCGACGGGTCTAGGCTCTGGCTACACCTTC.

The chain has TRBV24-1 and TRBJ2-2; no definite D call. The germline CDR1 and CDR2 sequences are KGHDR and SFDVKD. CDR3 length: 14 residues. V lost 5 bases to trimming and J lost 5 bases, with 11 bases between them. The CDR3 region is CATSGNEDTGELFF. CDR3 DNA: TGTGCCACCAGTGGGAACGAAGATACCGGGGAGCTGTTTTTT.

The chain employs TRBV9 and TRBJ2-7; maybe TRBD1 (6 bases). Germline CDR1 is SGDLS and CDR2 is YYNGEE. The CDR3 sequence is 14 residues long. Trimming stripped 3 bases from V and 3 bases from J, with 13 bases between. In DNA, the CDR3 is TGTGCCAGCAGCGAGGGGACAAAATTCTACGAGCAGTACTTC. As protein: CASSEGTKFYEQYF.

The chain combines TRBV28 with TRBJ2-1; TRBD1 might be the D (6 bases). CDR1 is MDHEN and CDR2 is SYDVKM in the germline V gene. Trimming pared 4 bases from V and 1 base from J, leaving 14 bases between. This CDR3 has 16 amino acids. Written as DNA, the CDR3 is TGTGCCAGCAGTTCCCCAGGGGACCGATCCTACAATGAGCAGTTCTTC. This codes for CASSSPGDRSYNEQFF.

The chain employs TRBV7-2 and TRBJ2-4; tentatively, D is TRBD1 (5 bases). Trimming left V 2 bases short and J 7 bases short, with 9 bases between. Per germline, CDR1 SGHTA and CDR2 FQGNSA. The CDR3 runs 13 residues. DNA of the CDR3: TGTGCCAGCAGCTTACAGGGTGGGAACATTCAGTACTTC. Its protein is CASSLQGGNIQYF.

V gene TRBV27 combines with J gene TRBJ1-1; no clear D. Trimming stripped 5 bases from V and 6 bases from J, with 16 bases between. The CDR3 contains 14 residues. In germline, CDR1 is MNHEY, CDR2 SMNVEV (reference sequence). The CDR3 spells CASSLDPRRAEAFF. The CDR3 DNA follows: TGTGCCAGCAGTCTGGACCCCCGGAGGGCTGAAGCTTTCTTT.

This clone was recorded a few times. V and J are TRBV7-2 and TRBJ1-4; D remains unclear. V gave up 3 bases and J gave up 7 bases, with 18 bases separating them. The CDR3 spans 16 residues. Germline CDR1 and CDR2: SGHTA and FQGNSA. The CDR3 sequence: CASSFPGLPRGEKLFF. CDR3 sequence (DNA): TGTGCCAGCAGCTTCCCCGGGTTACCTCGGGGTGAAAAACTGTTTTTT.

The genes are TRBV10-2 and TRBJ2-3; 10 positions match TRBD2. The junction had 6 bases not matched to a gene; V was cut back by 4 bases and J by 5 bases. Germline values: CDR1 WSHSY, CDR2 SAAADI. The CDR3 extends over 15 amino acids. CDR3 sequence: CASSVSSGSGDTQYF. The CDR3 bases are TGCGCCAGCAGTGTTTCTAGCGGGAGTGGAGATACGCAGTATTTT.

Concerning this clone itself: At the DNA level, this CDR3 is encoded by other sequences in the same sample as well. The chain combines TRBV7-6 with TRBJ1-1, with TRBD1 as a possible D gene (6 bases). Germline V gene data show CDR1 as SGHVS and CDR2 as FNYEAQ. There are 13 residues in the CDR3. V lost 4 bases to trimming and J lost 1 base, with 7 bases between them. The CDR3 region is CASSSDRNTEAFF. CDR3 coding DNA: TGTGCCAGCAGCTCGGACAGGAACACTGAAGCTTTCTTT.

This clone has only a few counts. This chain connects TRBV6-2 or TRBV6-3 to TRBJ1-2; D is perhaps TRBD1 (5 bases). V shed 6 bases and J shed 4 bases, with 12 bases lying between them. Per the germline V gene, CDR1 is MNHEY and CDR2 is SVGEGT. The length of the CDR3 is 13 residues. The DNA of the CDR3 is TGTGCCAGCAGCCGTGGGGGAGTCTATGGCTACACCTTC. Translation gives CASSRGGVYGYTF.

The rearrangement uses TRBV28 and TRBJ1-2; 8 bases match TRBD1. The junction had 8 bases not matched to a gene; V was cut back by 3 bases and J by 2 bases. This CDR3 spans 16 amino acids. From germline, CDR1 is MDHEN and CDR2 SYDVKM. CDR3: CASSFGYGQGNYGYTF. In DNA, the CDR3 is TGTGCCAGCAGTTTCGGGTACGGACAGGGAAACTATGGCTACACCTTC.

The chain links TRBV6-5 to TRBJ1-2; maybe TRBD1 (5 bases). The CDR3 totals 15 residues. The germline V and J ends were trimmed by 7 bases and 4 bases, with 19 bases remaining between them. CDR1 is MNHEY, CDR2 SVGAGI, per germline. The CDR3 sequence is CASNLLWDGFYGYTF. Here the CDR3 DNA reads TGTGCCAGCAACCTACTATGGGACGGCTTCTATGGCTACACCTTC.

The chain employs TRBV28 and TRBJ1-2; D remains ambiguous. From germline, CDR1 is MDHEN and CDR2 SYDVKM. This CDR3 spans 14 amino acids. Trimming cost V 6 bases and J 8 bases, with 19 bases left between them. The CDR3 spells CASSSNWGVMGYTF. The CDR3 DNA is TGTGCCAGCAGCAGCAACTGGGGAGTTATGGGCTACACCTTC.

This clone is a singleton in its sample. The chain carries TRBV6-1 and TRBJ2-1; possible D gene TRBD1, 5 bases. Germline CDR1 is MNHNS and CDR2 is SASEGT. V lost 3 bases, J lost 10 bases, and 10 bases lay in between. CDR3 length: 12 residues. The chain's CDR3 is CASSDVYREQFF. CDR3 sequence (DNA): TGTGCCAGCAGTGACGTATACAGGGAGCAGTTCTTC.

The chain joins TRBV14 to TRBJ1-1; TRBD1 is a possible D gene (6 bases). Trimming stripped 5 bases from V and 0 bases from J, with 13 bases between. Germline loops: CDR1 SGHDN, CDR2 FVKESK. CDR3 length: 15 amino acids. The CDR3 reads CASSFTTGLNTEAFF. In nucleotides, the CDR3 is TGTGCCAGCAGCTTTACCACAGGGCTGAACACTGAAGCTTTCTTT.

The genes are TRBV6-5 and TRBJ1-5, with D tentatively TRBD1 (5 bases). Germline CDR1 is MNHEY and CDR2 is SVGAGI. This CDR3 is built from 14 residues. The germline V and J ends were trimmed by 5 bases and 9 bases, with 17 bases remaining between them. This CDR3 is CASSPLLGPSPQHF. CDR3 bases: TGTGCCAGCAGTCCCCTTCTGGGGCCCTCGCCCCAGCATTTT.

V and J are TRBV6-5 and TRBJ2-7; 8 nucleotides agree with TRBD2. CDR3 length equals 14 residues. The V gene end was trimmed by 4 bases and the J gene end by 3 bases; junction bases not matched to a gene: 5. Germline V gives CDR1 MNHEY, CDR2 SVGAGI. Here the CDR3 DNA reads TGTGCCAGCAGTTTTATAGCGGGAAACTACGAGCAGTACTTC. The encoded protein is CASSFIAGNYEQYF.

The J gene is TRBJ1-4, the V gene TRBV6-1, with TRBD1 as a possible D gene (5 bases). There are 14 residues in the CDR3. The germline gives CDR1 MNHNS, CDR2 SASEGT. The germline V and J ends were trimmed by 2 bases and 5 bases, with 9 bases remaining between them. As DNA, the CDR3 is TGTGCCAGCAGTGAAAGCAGGGTAAATGAAAAACTGTTTTTT. It encodes CASSESRVNEKLFF.

This clone was seen only a few times. The genes are TRBV6-5 and TRBJ1-1, with D tentatively TRBD1 (5 bases). The CDR3 is 14 residues long. V shed 10 bases and J shed 1 base, with 16 bases lying between them. From germline, CDR1 is MNHEY and CDR2 SVGAGI. CDR3 loop: CATLRGGTNTEAFF. CDR3 nucleotides: TGTGCCACCCTTAGGGGCGGAACGAACACTGAAGCTTTCTTT.

The chain combines TRBV3-1 (or the pseudogene TRBV3-2) with TRBJ2-3; 9 nucleotides match TRBD2. The germline V gene has CDR1 LGHDT and CDR2 YNNKEL (reference sequence). The J segment lost 2 bases and the V segment lost 1 base, leaving 4 bases of the junction unmatched. The CDR3 runs 16 residues. The CDR3 nucleotides read TGTGCCAGCAGCCAAGGACTAGCGGCCAACACAGATACGCAGTATTTT. Residues: CASSQGLAANTDTQYF.

The chain is built from TRBV6-7 and TRBJ2-5, with 7 bases lining up with TRBD2. TRBV6-7 is designated an ORF whose function remains uncertain. The CDR3 length is 17 residues. The V gene end was trimmed by 7 bases and the J gene end by 0 bases; junction bases not matched to a gene: 14. The CDR3 loop reads CASIYSSGGTYQETQYF. The CDR3 region has the DNA TGTGCCAGCATTTATTCCTCCGGGGGGACCTACCAAGAGACCCAGTACTTC.

The chain has TRBV7-2 and TRBJ1-1; no firm D call. Looked up from germline, CDR1 is SGHTA and CDR2 is FQGNSA. This CDR3 comprises 13 residues. The germline V and J ends were trimmed by 2 bases and 1 base, with 5 bases remaining between them. The CDR3 sequence: CASSLRQNTEAFF. CDR3 sequence (DNA): TGTGCCAGCAGCTTAAGGCAGAACACTGAAGCTTTCTTT.

This chain joins TRBV11-2 and TRBJ1-3, with D hard to call. The germline gives CDR1 SGHAT, CDR2 FQNNGV. V lost 5 bases and J 4 bases, leaving 12 bases between the germline ends. CDR3 size: 14 residues. The CDR3 here is CASSQGPSGNTIYF. CDR3 DNA: TGTGCCAGCAGCCAAGGGCCGAGCGGAAACACCATATATTTT.

The chain joins TRBV15 to TRBJ1-3; D unclear. From germline, CDR1 is LNHNV and CDR2 YYDKDF (reference sequence). The CDR3 covers 11 residues. V was shortened by 8 bases and J by 4 bases, with 6 bases between the two germline ends. The CDR3 DNA reads TGTGCCACCGCCAGGGGAAACACCATATATTTT. It is translated as CATARGNTIYF.

This CDR3 reads CASGDGYGYTF. CDR3 in DNA: TGCGCCAGCGGGGATGGCTATGGCTACACCTTC. V and J are TRBV5-1 and TRBJ1-2; D is unclear. V was clipped by 7 bases and J by 4 bases, with 8 bases between them. This CDR3 spans 11 amino acids. Per germline, CDR1 SGHRS and CDR2 YFSETQ.

The chain links TRBV2 to TRBJ2-2; 10 bases match TRBD1. The CDR3 has 20 residues. Germline lookup yields CDR1 SNHLY and CDR2 FYNNEI. J lost 2 bases, V lost 7 bases, and 19 bases had no gene match. The CDR3 coding sequence is TGTGCCAGCATTGGACCGGGACAGGGGCCTAGCGGAGGTAACACCGGGGAGCTGTTTTTT. Translating gives CASIGPGQGPSGGNTGELFF.

This sequence joins TRBV6-5 and TRBJ2-2; a possible D gene is TRBD2 (7 bases). V lost 5 bases and J 4 bases, leaving 11 bases between the germline ends. Germline CDR1 MNHEY, CDR2 SVGAGI. This CDR3 is 14 amino acids long. The CDR3 sequence is CASSNREGTGELFF. The CDR3 bases are TGTGCCAGCAGTAACAGGGAGGGCACCGGGGAGCTGTTTTTT.

This sequence joins TRBV5-1 and TRBJ2-1; a weak D match, TRBD1 (6 bases). In germline, CDR1 is SGHRS, CDR2 YFSETQ. With 4 bases removed from V and 0 bases from J, the gap between germline ends came to 17 bases. CDR3 length: 17 amino acids. This chain's CDR3 is CASSGRGGATSYNEQFF. In DNA, the CDR3 is TGCGCCAGCAGCGGGAGAGGGGGAGCTACCTCCTACAATGAGCAGTTCTTC. The whole variable domain, filled in from reference TRBV5-1 and TRBJ2-1, reads KAGVTQTPRYLIKTRGQQVTLSCSPISGHRSVSWYQQTPGQGLQFLFEYFSETQRNKGNFPGRFSGRQFSNSRSEMNVSTLELGDSALYLCASSGRGGATSYNEQFFGPGTRLTVL.

The chain uses TRBV28 and TRBJ1-2; possible D gene TRBD1, 6 bases. The CDR3 has 12 amino acids. Deletions cut 7 bases from V and 1 base from J, with 7 bases between. Germline values: CDR1 MDHEN, CDR2 SYDVKM. The CDR3 DNA sequence: TGTGCCAGCACAGGGGATAACTATGGCTACACCTTC. This codes for CASTGDNYGYTF.